The rows below give T cell receptor beta chains drawn from one sample of a study of Ad26.COV2.S vaccination and SARS-CoV-2 variants. TCRdb keeps only in-frame clones here, not all; method: immunoSEQ multiplex PCR. The sample consists of roughly 700,000 clones, approximately 88% of them appearing once. The input for sequencing was peripheral blood, taken in a trial of Ad26.COV2.S vaccine versus placebo. Source of these receptors: a person between 18 and 65 years old who received the Ad26.COV2.S COVID-19 vaccine or a placebo. Each CDR3 is given with its conserved first and last residue. D genes are given only for firm matches. Not every row has a clone size; where given, it reads once, few, many or a size class.

J gene	V gene	clone size	D gene	CDR3 protein	CDR3 DNA
TRBJ1-4	TRBV4-3	NA	TRBD1	CASSQGTTGQLEKLFF	TGCGCCAGCAGCCAAGGCACGACAGGGCAGTTAGAAAAACTGTTTTTT
TRBJ1-2	TRBV27	NA	NA	CASSLSPRGHYGYTF	TGTGCCAGCAGTTTATCCCCCAGGGGACACTATGGCTACACCTTC
TRBJ1-3	TRBV9	NA	NA	CASSVDPSSGNTIYF	TGTGCCAGCAGCGTGGACCCAAGCTCTGGAAACACCATATATTTT
TRBJ2-1	TRBV27	NA	TRBD1	CASYRTGGAYEQFF	TGTGCCAGCTACCGGACAGGGGGCGCGTATGAGCAGTTCTTC
TRBJ2-1	TRBV6-6	NA	TRBD2	CASQTQLAGHNEQFF	TGTGCCTCCCAAACCCAACTAGCGGGACACAATGAGCAGTTCTTC
TRBJ2-1	TRBV3-1/TRBV3-2	NA	TRBD2	CASSQDVGTSVNNEQFF	TGTGCCAGCAGCCAAGATGTCGGGACTAGCGTGAACAATGAGCAGTTCTTC
TRBJ2-5	TRBV2	once	NA	CASSGWGAGQETQYF	TGTGCCAGCAGTGGATGGGGGGCAGGGCAAGAGACCCAGTACTTC
TRBJ2-2	TRBV6-6	NA	NA	CASSPSEGGELFF	TGTGCCAGCAGCCCATCGGAAGGCGGGGAGCTGTTTTTT
TRBJ2-3	TRBV27	NA	NA	CASSLAGTSTDTQYF	TGTGCCAGCAGTTTGGCGGGGACTAGCACAGATACGCAGTATTTT
TRBJ2-7	TRBV6-5	NA	NA	CASSKTDSTYEQYF	TGTGCCAGCAGTAAGACTGACAGCACCTACGAGCAGTACTTC
TRBJ2-5	TRBV4-2	NA	NA	CASSQVEGEGETQYF	TGTGCCAGCAGCCAAGTGGAGGGGGAAGGGGAGACCCAGTACTTC
TRBJ2-4	TRBV7-8	NA	NA	CASSRQENIQYF	TGTGCCAGCAGCCGACAGGAAAACATTCAGTACTTC
TRBJ2-3	TRBV7-2	NA	NA	CASSTRGSTDTQYF	TGTGCCAGCAGCACTCGGGGCAGCACAGATACGCAGTATTTT
TRBJ2-2	TRBV5-1	NA	NA	CASSRDHTGELFF	TGCGCCAGCAGCCGAGATCATACCGGGGAGCTGTTTTTT
TRBJ1-6	TRBV19	NA	TRBD1	CASSIPGQGAESPLHF	TGTGCCAGTAGTATCCCGGGACAGGGGGCTGAGTCACCCCTCCACTTT
TRBJ2-7	TRBV15	NA	NA	CATSSGAGYEQYF	TGTGCCACCAGCAGTGGAGCGGGCTACGAGCAGTACTTC
TRBJ1-6	TRBV2	once	TRBD1	CATQGPGNSPLHF	TGTGCCACACAGGGGCCAGGGAATTCACCCCTCCACTTT
TRBJ2-2	TRBV24-1	NA	NA	CATGPGSGELFF	TGTGCCACCGGGCCTGGGTCCGGGGAGCTGTTTTTT
TRBJ2-7	TRBV24-1	few	NA	CATSVAVGYYEQYF	TGTGCCACCAGTGTAGCGGTGGGGTACTACGAGCAGTACTTC
TRBJ1-1	TRBV18	NA	NA	CASSPQAQPENTEAFF	TGTGCCAGCTCACCCCAAGCGCAACCTGAGAACACTGAAGCTTTCTTT
TRBJ1-6	TRBV5-6	NA	TRBD1	CASSSRTGGNSPLHF	TGTGCCAGCAGCTCACGGACAGGGGGGAATTCACCCCTCCACTTT
TRBJ1-6	TRBV5-1	NA	TRBD1	CASSLGDRYNSPLHF	TGCGCCAGCAGCTTGGGGGACAGGTATAATTCACCCCTCCACTTT